Below are 27 T cell receptor beta chains sequenced from a single sample in a study of shared clonotypes between healthy human individuals (dated by TCRdb to 2020 to 2022). The library was prepared using the immunoSEQ multiplex PCR assay. TCRdb obtained this table from immuneACCESS and retained in-frame rearrangements with V and J assigned. These tables miss some clones; where compared with another copy, unresolved V genes account for less than half of the shortfall, and the remainder is unexplained. This sample is represented by 2 million to 2.5 million clones; 93% of them were singletons. The ten most abundant clones make up under 2% of the sample. CD8 naive samples were obtained by positive selection for CCR7 among CD45RO-negative cells, yielding a CD45RA+CCR7+ population from which TemRA cells were excluded. Sequencing was done on a sample of naive CD8+ T cells from PBMCs. Reading the label with the study, this specimen's cell subset or site is: CD45RA+CCR7+. These receptors all stem from a man aged 18-30 years in good health. Some clones in this sample may be carry-over from other donors' samples.

The V call is TRBV11-3, the J call TRBJ2-1; 8 bases are shared with TRBD2. The CDR3 extends over 16 amino acids. J lost 5 bases, V lost 3 bases, and 9 bases had no gene match. Looked up from germline, CDR1 is SGHNT and CDR2 is YENEEA. The CDR3 coding sequence is TGTGCCAGCAGCTTTACGTTCAGCGGGAGAGACAATGAGCAGTTCTTC. Its translation: CASSFTFSGRDNEQFF.

As to this clone: Within the sample, other DNA sequences also encode this same CDR3. The rearrangement joins TRBV15 to TRBJ2-7; perhaps D is TRBD1 or TRBD2 (5 bases each). V lost 9 bases and J 2 bases, leaving 11 bases between the germline ends. This CDR3 comprises 12 residues. Per germline, CDR1 LNHNV and CDR2 YYDKDF (reference sequence). Here the CDR3 DNA reads TGTGCCACAAGTCGGGACCCCTACGAGCAGTACTTC. Translating it yields CATSRDPYEQYF.

The V call is TRBV10-1, the J call TRBJ2-7; the D gene could be TRBD1 or TRBD2 (5 bases each). Trimming left V 0 bases short and J 5 bases short, with 11 bases between. Looked up from germline, CDR1 is WNHNN and CDR2 is SYGVQD (reference sequence). The CDR3 has 14 amino acids. The CDR3 DNA is TGCGCCAGCAGTGAGTCGACAGAGGGGAACGAGCAGTACTTC. Its protein product is CASSESTEGNEQYF.

This clone has a single count. This chain connects TRBV5-4 to TRBJ2-7; TRBD2 matches at 8 bases. V lost 4 bases to trimming and J lost 6 bases; unmatched junction nucleotides: 9. The CDR3 runs to 14 residues. CDR1 is SGHNT, CDR2 YYREEE, per germline (reference sequence). The DNA for the CDR3 is TGTGCCAGCAGCCCCGGGACTAGTATTCGCGAGCAGTACTTC. Protein sequence: CASSPGTSIREQYF.

This clone has only one observation. The V gene is TRBV7-2, the J gene TRBJ2-1; tentative D call: TRBD1 (6 bases). Looked up from germline, CDR1 is SGHTA and CDR2 is FQGNSA. Trimming shortened V by 4 bases and J by 2 bases, and 12 bases separated the two germline ends. CDR3 length: 15 residues. The CDR3 is CASSSRDTTYNEQFF. Here the CDR3 DNA reads TGTGCCAGCAGCTCCCGGGACACCACCTACAATGAGCAGTTCTTC.

The chain uses TRBV28 and TRBJ1-2; a possible D gene is TRBD1 (6 bases). The CDR3 consists of 15 residues. Germline-derived CDR1 and CDR2 are MDHEN and SYDVKM. Trimming shortened V by 4 bases and J by 6 bases, and 18 bases separated the two germline ends. CDR3 coding DNA: TGTGCCAGCAGTTACCCCCAAGGGGGGGGGCATGGCTACACCTTC. Amino acid sequence: CASSYPQGGGHGYTF.

The V call is TRBV6-4, the J call TRBJ2-7, with 7 bases lining up with TRBD1. J gave up 5 bases and V 4 bases, and 8 bases lay outside the gene matches. The CDR3 is made up of 14 amino acids. The V gene's germline CDR1 is MRHNA and CDR2 SNTAGT. The chain's CDR3 is CASSASTTGDEQYF. In nucleotides, the CDR3 is TGTGCCAGCAGTGCGTCGACTACAGGGGACGAGCAGTACTTC.

The chain recombines TRBV7-9 with TRBJ1-2, with D perhaps matching TRBD1 (5 bases). Trimming cost V 3 bases and J 5 bases, with 16 bases left between them. This CDR3 region has 15 residues. Germline CDR1 SEHNR, CDR2 FQNEAQ (reference sequence). The CDR3 DNA sequence: TGTGCCAGCAGCTTCCGGGACGCCGACCCTTATGGCTACACCTTC. It specifies CASSFRDADPYGYTF.

The chain has TRBV13 and TRBJ1-2; D perhaps matches TRBD1 (5 bases). Germline values: CDR1 PRHDT, CDR2 FYEKMQ (reference sequence). V was pared by 0 bases and J by 8 bases, with 16 bases between. The length of the CDR3 is 15 residues. The CDR3 spells CASSLGRVGTGGYTF. CDR3 bases: TGTGCCAGCAGCTTAGGCCGGGTGGGGACGGGAGGCTACACCTTC.

Concerning this clone: Additional DNA sequences in this sample encode the identical CDR3. V gene TRBV7-2 combines with J gene TRBJ2-7, with 9 bases lining up with TRBD1. Germline V lookup: CDR1 SGHTA, CDR2 FQGNSA. The CDR3 has 14 residues. J lost 2 bases, V lost 3 bases, and 2 bases had no gene match. The CDR3 nucleotides read TGTGCCAGCAGCTTGGACAGGGGCCCCTACGAGCAGTACTTC. Its protein is CASSLDRGPYEQYF.

Note on this clone: At one end the junction does not follow the germline gene, possibly because of a read error. V is TRBV7-2 and J is TRBJ2-1; 8 nucleotides line up with TRBD2. CDR3 length: 15 residues. The germline CDR1 and CDR2 sequences are SGHTA and FQGNSA. The CDR3 DNA sequence: TGTGCCAGCAGATTAGGACTAGCAGCTTACAATGAGCAGTTCTTC. This encodes CASRLGLAAYNEQFF.

This clone appeared once. The CDR3 reads CASSLLLGHLPDEQYF. As DNA, the CDR3 is TGTGCCAGCAGTTTACTCTTGGGACACCTACCCGACGAGCAGTACTTC. The genes are TRBV28 and TRBJ2-7; TRBD1 is a possible D gene (6 bases). Germline-derived CDR1 and CDR2 are MDHEN and SYDVKM. The ends were cut back, 2 bases at V and 5 bases at J, with 19 bases in the middle. The CDR3 has 16 amino acids. Filled out from reference TRBV28 and TRBJ2-7, the complete variable domain reads DVKVTQSSRYLVKRTGEKVFLECVQDMDHENMFWYRQDPGLGLRLIYFSYDVKMKEKGDIPEGYSVSREKKERFSLILESASTNQTSMYLCASSLLLGHLPDEQYFGPGTRLTVT.

This sequence joins TRBV7-6 and TRBJ2-6; 8 bases fit TRBD1. The V gene's germline CDR1 is SGHVS and CDR2 FNYEAQ. The CDR3 covers 19 residues. The V segment lost 1 base and the J segment 4 bases; nucleotides outside the gene matches: 12. The CDR3 loop is CASSLEAGGAAHGANVLTF. In DNA form, the CDR3 reads TGTGCCAGCAGCTTAGAAGCAGGGGGCGCGGCTCACGGGGCCAACGTCCTGACTTTC. Full variable domain (rest looked up from reference TRBV7-6 and TRBJ2-6): GAGVSQSPRYKVTKRGQDVALRCDPISGHVSLYWYRQALGQGPEFLTYFNYEAQQDKSGLPNDRFSAERPEGSISTLTIQRTEQRDSAMYRCASSLEAGGAAHGANVLTFGAGSRLTVL.

The rearrangement uses TRBV21-1 and TRBJ2-7; TRBD1, the table's D call, was not compared with the DNA. TRBV21-1 counts as a pseudogene. This CDR3 spans 19 amino acids. CDR3 amino acids: CASSSTPDSQGWVSYEQYF. The CDR3 DNA reads as TGTGCCAGCAGCTCCACCCCGGATTCACAGGGGTGGGTTAGTTACGAGCAGTACTTC.

Regarding this clone: The junction and the germline gene differ at one end; a read error may be behind it. CDR3 amino acids: CSVEAPSGKSYNEQFF. DNA of the CDR3: TGCAGCGTCGAAGCCCCTAGCGGGAAGTCATACAATGAGCAGTTCTTC. This chain joins TRBV29-1 and TRBJ2-1, with TRBD2 identical over 9 bases. CDR1 and CDR2 (germline): SQVTM, ANQGSEA. The CDR3 consists of 16 residues.

The chain combines TRBV27 with TRBJ1-1; D is undetermined. The CDR3 spans 13 residues. Trimming removed 4 bases at V and 4 bases at J, with 10 bases between. Germline V gene data show CDR1 as MNHEY and CDR2 as SMNVEV (reference sequence). This chain's CDR3 is CASSYSGVTEAFF. CDR3 DNA sequence: TGTGCCAGCAGTTATTCCGGGGTCACTGAAGCTTTCTTT.

The gene calls are TRBV4-3 and TRBJ2-1; D is possibly TRBD2 (5 bases). Per germline, CDR1 LGHNA and CDR2 YSLEER. The CDR3 covers 17 residues. V lost 1 base to trimming and J lost 0 bases, with 13 bases between them. The CDR3 loop reads CASSQGWVASSYNEQFF. The CDR3 DNA follows: TGCGCCAGCAGCCAAGGGTGGGTAGCGAGCTCCTACAATGAGCAGTTCTTC.

J is TRBJ2-1 and V is TRBV27, with a tentative D call TRBD2 (6 bases). Germline lookup yields CDR1 MNHEY and CDR2 SMNVEV (reference sequence). The CDR3 runs 15 residues. Trimming pared 0 bases from V and 7 bases from J, leaving 13 bases between. This chain's CDR3 is CASSLSVLAFNEQFF. CDR3 in DNA: TGTGCCAGCAGTTTATCGGTCCTAGCGTTTAATGAGCAGTTCTTC.

CDR3 residues: CASSIDSDYGELFF. The CDR3 DNA reads TGTGCCAGTAGTATAGACTCTGATTACGGGGAGCTGTTTTTT. The chain combines TRBV19 with TRBJ2-2; D gene uncertain. This CDR3 comprises 14 residues. The ends were cut back, 0 bases at V and 7 bases at J, with 9 bases in the middle. CDR1 is LNHDA and CDR2 is SQIVND in the germline V gene (reference sequence).

The rearrangement joins TRBV19 to TRBJ2-7; 7 bases are a match to TRBD1. CDR3 length: 14 residues. In germline, CDR1 is LNHDA, CDR2 SQIVND (reference sequence). J was trimmed by 0 bases and V by 6 bases; bases with no gene match: 5. CDR3 coding DNA: TGTGCCAGTAGGCCGGACAGGAGCTCCTACGAGCAGTACTTC. This codes for CASRPDRSSYEQYF.

CDR3: CASSPPGQGEDTQYF. In DNA form, the CDR3 reads TGTGCCAGCTCACCACCGGGACAGGGCGAAGATACGCAGTATTTT. The gene calls are TRBV18 and TRBJ2-3, with 9 nucleotides matching TRBD1. The CDR3 covers 15 residues. V lost 0 bases to trimming and J lost 5 bases; unmatched junction nucleotides: 3. CDR1 and CDR2 (germline): KGHSH, LQKENI.

This clone was seen just once. The chain employs TRBV11-2 and TRBJ2-7; no definite D call. CDR1 is SGHAT, CDR2 FQNNGV, per germline. Deletions cut 5 bases from V and 3 bases from J, with 8 bases between. This CDR3 region has 12 residues. The CDR3: CASSPADYEQYF. As DNA, the CDR3 is TGTGCCAGCAGCCCCGCCGACTACGAGCAGTACTTC.

This chain uses TRBV2 with TRBJ2-7; D not certain. Germline loops: CDR1 SNHLY, CDR2 FYNNEI. CDR3 length: 16 amino acids. Trimming pared 6 bases from V and 2 bases from J, leaving 20 bases between. The CDR3 sequence: CASRSLGKADTYEQYF. The DNA of the CDR3 is TGTGCCAGCAGGAGTCTCGGAAAGGCTGATACCTACGAGCAGTACTTC. Using reference TRBV2 and TRBJ2-7 for the parts outside the CDR3, the full variable domain is EPEVTQTPSHQVTQMGQEVILRCVPISNHLYFYWYRQILGQKVEFLVSFYNNEISEKSEIFDDQFSVERPDGSNFTLKIRSTKLEDSAMYFCASRSLGKADTYEQYFGPGTRLTVT.

The genes are TRBV5-1 and TRBJ2-1, with 7 nucleotides matching TRBD2. Germline CDR1 and CDR2: SGHRS and YFSETQ. CDR3 length equals 16 residues. Trimming cost V 0 bases and J 6 bases; bases outside gene matches: 9. The CDR3 here is CASSLEGLTASNEQFF. DNA of the CDR3: TGCGCCAGCAGCTTGGAGGGACTAACCGCTTCCAATGAGCAGTTCTTC.

The chain is built from TRBV19 and TRBJ2-4, with D maybe TRBD1 (6 bases). This CDR3 has 15 residues. Germline V lookup: CDR1 LNHDA, CDR2 SQIVND (reference sequence). Trimming cost V 4 bases and J 3 bases, with 13 bases left between them. CDR3 protein: CASSTQGEGKNIQYF. The CDR3 DNA is TGTGCCAGTAGTACACAGGGAGAGGGCAAAAACATTCAGTACTTC.

This clone was recorded only once. This same CDR3 is encoded by further DNA sequences in the sample. The chain is built from TRBV27 and TRBJ2-7; TRBD2 aligns across 9 bases. From germline, CDR1 is MNHEY and CDR2 SMNVEV (reference sequence). Trimming cost V 1 base and J 4 bases; bases outside gene matches: 5. The CDR3 covers 15 residues. CDR3 protein: CASSLLAGVGYEQYF. The CDR3 bases are TGTGCCAGCAGTTTATTAGCGGGAGTGGGATACGAGCAGTACTTC.

This chain links TRBV5-5 with TRBJ1-5; D is perhaps TRBD1 (5 bases). Germline CDR1 reads SGHKS; CDR2 reads YYEKEE (reference sequence). The CDR3 covers 15 residues. Trimming cost V 3 bases and J 1 base, with 11 bases left between them. CDR3 region: CASSSGTASNQPQHF. DNA for the CDR3: TGTGCCAGCAGCTCCGGGACGGCCAGCAATCAGCCCCAGCATTTT.